These 16 T cell receptor beta chains share one sample of origin, sequenced in a study of T-cell memory formation after mild COVID-19. MiXCR, applied by TCRdb to the 5' RACE reads, yields one record per CDR3 protein. The sample includes about 170,000 distinct CDR3 sequences, 10% to 15% of them seen just once. The sequenced sample was PBMCs or a T cell subset sorted from them (not recorded which). The receptor source for this set is a man aged 18 to 30 who had mild COVID-19 (a few samples of this study predate the infection). Cell type and time point are not known.

V and J are TRBV27 and TRBJ2-1; 9 positions match TRBD2. The germline gives CDR1 MNHEY, CDR2 SMNVEV (reference sequence). CDR3 size: 16 residues. Trimming removed 8 bases from V and 8 bases from J; junction bases left unmatched: 16. CDR3 nucleotides: TGTGCCAGCTCGGAGGGGCGGGGGGGCTGGTTCGATGAGCAGTTCTTC. This translates into CASSEGRGGWFDEQFF.

At least ten counts were recorded for this clonotype. This rearrangement joins TRBV4-1 to TRBJ1-6; D may be TRBD1 (5 bases). V dropped 6 bases and J dropped 7 bases, with 10 bases sitting between them. The CDR3 extends over 13 amino acids. Germline CDR1 MGHRA, CDR2 YSYEKL. The CDR3 spells CASRGLGNSPLHF. In DNA form, the CDR3 reads TGCGCCAGCAGGGGGCTTGGGAATTCACCCCTCCACTTT.

This clonotype has a handful of counts. The chain has TRBV20-1 and TRBJ1-5, with D possibly matching TRBD1 (6 bases). The ends were cut back, 6 bases at V and 5 bases at J, with 17 bases in the middle. This CDR3 has 14 residues. Germline CDR1 and CDR2: DFQATT and SNEGSKA (reference sequence). CDR3 nucleotide sequence: TGCAGTGCGGGGATTTCCACAGGGCATCAGCCCCAGCATTTT. Residues: CSAGISTGHQPQHF.

This clonotype was found a few times. The rearrangement joins TRBV6-2 or TRBV6-3 to TRBJ2-5, with D possibly being TRBD2 (7 bases). The CDR3 runs 12 residues. The V and J ends lost 10 bases and 4 bases respectively, with 13 bases between them. The germline V gene has CDR1 MNHEY and CDR2 SVGEGT. This CDR3 reads CATQRGGETQYF. DNA of the CDR3: TGTGCCACTCAGAGGGGGGGAGAGACCCAGTACTTC.

The rearrangement uses TRBV7-2 and TRBJ1-1; D is ambiguous. The CDR3 runs to 16 residues. V was trimmed by 3 bases and J by 1 base, leaving 15 bases between them. From germline, CDR1 is SGHTA and CDR2 FQGNSA. The chain's CDR3 is CASSFPPASRNTEAFF. The CDR3 DNA is TGTGCCAGCAGCTTCCCCCCGGCCAGCCGGAACACTGAAGCTTTCTTT.

The chain couples TRBV28 to TRBJ1-6; 8 bases are shared with TRBD1. V lost 10 bases and J lost 13; bases outside the gene matches: 9. This CDR3 is built from 12 residues. Germline V CDR1 and CDR2: MDHEN, SYDVKM. The CDR3 coding sequence is TGTGCCACCCTCCGGACAGGGTCGCCCCTCCACTTT. Translating gives CATLRTGSPLHF.

The chain is built from TRBV7-8 and TRBJ2-2, with 8 bases that match TRBD2. The CDR3 length is 17 residues. With V trimmed by 2 bases and J by 7 bases, 12 bases remained unmatched. The germline V gene encodes CDR1 SGHVS and CDR2 FQNEAQ. The CDR3 DNA is TGTGCCAGCAGCTTACCATGGGCGCGGGGGGCGAGCGGGGAGCTGTTTTTT. It specifies CASSLPWARGASGELFF.

This clonotype was found a few times. This chain links TRBV11-2 with TRBJ1-1; the D is unclear. Germline V gene data show CDR1 as SGHAT and CDR2 as FQNNGV. V was shortened by 0 bases and J by 12 bases, with 8 bases between the two germline ends. The length of the CDR3 is 11 residues. CDR3 sequence (DNA): TGTGCCAGCAGCTTAGAGAGAAGGTCTTTCTTT. Translating gives CASSLERRSFF.

The gene calls are TRBV12-3 or TRBV12-4 and TRBJ2-1; D not resolved. The V end was cut by 3 bases, the J end by 9 bases, with 6 bases between. The CDR3 sequence is 11 residues long. The CDR3 region is CASSFVIEQFF. The DNA for the CDR3 is TGTGCCAGCAGTTTTGTAATTGAGCAGTTCTTC.

V usage is TRBV12-5 and J usage is TRBJ2-3; D is unresolved. The V end lost 4 bases, the J end lost 0 bases, and 5 bases lay between the germline ends. The CDR3 contains 13 residues. The germline V gene encodes CDR1 LGHNT and CDR2 FRNRAP. CDR3 sequence (DNA): TGTGCTAGTGGTTCCAAAAGCACAGATACGCAGTATTTT. The encoded protein is CASGSKSTDTQYF.

The chain combines TRBV6-6 with TRBJ1-3; the match to TRBD1 covers 9 bases. This CDR3 is built from 15 residues. CDR1 and CDR2 from the germline V gene are MNHNY and SVGAGI (reference sequence). The V segment lost 5 bases and the J segment 4 bases; nucleotides outside the gene matches: 6. The CDR3 spells CASSTGQGHGNTIYF. The CDR3 DNA is TGTGCCAGCAGTACTGGACAGGGGCACGGAAACACCATATATTTT.

This clonotype was counted only a few times. The chain employs TRBV12-3 or TRBV12-4 and TRBJ2-4; perhaps TRBD1 as D (6 bases). V was pared by 2 bases and J by 9 bases, with 14 bases between. The CDR3 spans 14 residues. CDR3 DNA sequence: TGTGCCAGCAGTTTAAGGGGGTGGGTTGGCATTCAGTACTTC. It is translated as CASSLRGWVGIQYF.

This clonotype was observed a handful of times. The V and J genes are TRBV15 and TRBJ1-5; no definite D call. Trimming took 5 bases from V and 4 from J, leaving 15 bases between them. CDR1 and CDR2 from the germline V gene are LNHNV and YYDKDF (reference sequence). This CDR3 is built from 15 residues. The CDR3 region has the DNA TGTGCCACCAGCCTTCGCGGCAGAGGTAATCAGCCCCAGCATTTT. This sequence encodes CATSLRGRGNQPQHF.

The chain joins TRBV7-2 to TRBJ1-2; the match to TRBD1 covers 8 bases. The length of the CDR3 is 12 residues. The trim removed 6 bases at V and 5 bases at J, leaving 2 bases unmatched. Germline assignment: CDR1 SGHTA and CDR2 FQGNSA. The CDR3 loop reads CASRTGEYGYTF. CDR3 DNA sequence: TGTGCCAGCAGGACAGGGGAGTATGGCTACACCTTC. Using reference TRBV7-2 and TRBJ1-2 for the parts outside the CDR3, the full variable domain is GAGVSQSPSNKVTEKGKDVELRCDPISGHTALYWYRQSLGQGLEFLIYFQGNSAPDKSGLPSDRFSAERTGGSVSTLTIQRTQQEDSAVYLCASRTGEYGYTFGSGTRLTVV.

In this sample, this clonotype turned up a few times. The chain couples TRBV20-1 to TRBJ2-1; 7 bases agree with TRBD2. The ends lost 5 bases at V and 0 bases at J; junction bases unmatched: 1. This CDR3 region has 13 residues. The germline CDR1 and CDR2 sequences are DFQATT and SNEGSKA (reference sequence). CDR3 loop: CSASSGSYNEQFF. DNA of the CDR3: TGCAGTGCTTCTAGCGGCTCCTACAATGAGCAGTTCTTC.

This clonotype appeared a few times. The chain has TRBV7-6 and TRBJ2-5, with 8 bases lining up with TRBD1. CDR3 length: 15 amino acids. The J segment lost 4 bases and the V segment lost 10 bases, leaving 14 bases of the junction unmatched. CDR1 and CDR2 (germline): SGHVS, FNYEAQ. CDR3 sequence (DNA): TGTGCCACCCGAAAGTCGACAGGGGCTGGAGAGACCCAGTACTTC. This gives the protein CATRKSTGAGETQYF.